The entry that follows covers one T cell receptor beta chain sequence. The antigen it recognizes is unknown. One junction end disagrees with the germline gene, perhaps due to a read error. The germline V gene (reference sequence) gives CDR1 as SEHNR and CDR2 as FQNEAQ. The CDR3 measures 11 amino acids from cysteine to phenylalanine. Only the CDR3 part of the read is kept: 33 bases, read in frame from the first base. The cohort consisted of 600 to 700 healthy bone marrow donors. At the time of sampling, every cohort member was nominally healthy, though immune exposures that went unrecorded were likely present. The donor tested CMV seropositive, placing the donor among the 289 seropositive members of the cohort. Every donor gave a peripheral blood sample, and the peripheral blood mononuclear cells from that sample were used for TCR beta sequencing. The Qiagen DNeasy Blood Extraction Kit was used to extract genomic DNA from the blood cell samples.

The library was made by the immunoSEQ multiplex PCR assay. For the multiplex PCR, a mixture combining 60 forward primers for TCR Vbeta segments and 13 reverse primers for TCR Jbeta segments was used. The CDR3 region of rearranged TCR beta genes was amplified from genomic DNA by a multiplex PCR assay. Amplified TCR beta libraries were sequenced as 87-base-pair reads on the Illumina HiSeq System. The study's own analysis went as follows. In a later analysis, some 80 million unique TCR beta chains were counted across the approximately 620 repertoires, and some 10 million of these chains were shared by at least two donors. Raw reads were error-corrected and collapsed into unique sequences with a nearest-neighbor algorithm that merged closely related sequences to remove PCR and sequencing errors. Alignment of CDR3 sequences to IMGT reference sequences was used to assign V, D and J gene segments. Each retained sequence needed at least a six-nucleotide match to both a V gene segment and a J gene segment. Rearrangements were called productive when the CDR3 lacked stop codons and stayed in frame with V and J; all others were non-productive. CDR3 was defined according to IMGT convention as the region running from the second conserved V-encoded cysteine to the conserved J-encoded phenylalanine. Sequences without an unambiguous match to a single V gene segment were excluded from the earlier analysis of 500 to 700 of the donors. An earlier analysis of 587 of the donors called V segments functional above 56.7% productive rearrangements and segregating when the between-donor standard deviation exceeded 5%. A statistical classification framework was developed to diagnose cytomegalovirus status using the catalog of TCR beta chain sequences. In a later analysis, TCR nucleotide sequences were compared against IMGT/GENE-DB human TR gene sequences so that V and J genes could be assigned. Using the TCRdist pipeline, a later analysis assigned CDR3 sequences along with most-parsimonious VDJ recombination scenarios. A later analysis defined each TCR beta chain by its CDR3 amino acid sequence plus V-gene family, and excluded reads lacking a unique V-gene family. In a later analysis, nearly 600 highly shared, low-generation-probability nucleotide sequences were removed to address suspected cross-contamination and a sequencing artifact. In a later analysis, a clonal expansion index for each public chain was calculated from normalized within-repertoire ranks of inferred template counts. Generation probabilities in a later analysis came from a VDJ recombination model fitted to out-of-frame rearrangements, and those results were checked against IGoR. In a later analysis, hypergeometric tests were used to score TCR-TCR, TCR-HLA and TCR-CMV co-occurrence, with a repertoire-size bias correction applied to TCR pairs. A later analysis estimated false discovery rates by permuting HLA or CMV assignments 20 times. In a later analysis, co-occurring TCRs were grouped using DBSCAN, and TCRdist sequence similarity was added for clustering within HLA-allele-positive subsets. Repertoires with fewer than 30,000 or more than 120,000 public chains were left out of co-occurrence clustering, as were a handful of repertoires with anomalous nucleotide sharing. In TCRdb, the immuneACCESS table is reduced to in-frame sequences with V and J assigned. These tables do not hold every clone; where another copy was compared, an unresolved V gene accounts for under half, and the others remain unexplained. V and J calls and clone size are given by that table; D and trimming were obtained from the DNA. The sample data list approximately 160,000 clones, and just under 80% of these were observed just once. The ten largest clones represent 1% of the sample.

This entry is derived from a study of cytomegalovirus exposure and HLA in healthy donors (dated by TCRdb to about 2017). In terms of the full investigation: An earlier analysis of some 500 of the donors reported roughly 270 Gb of sequence data and roughly 110 million unique TCR beta sequences from approximately 180 million T cells. The study aimed to test whether signatures of past pathogen exposure could be identified by cataloging public T cell receptors. The later analysis used no new phenotypic data to find candidate immune exposures, relying instead on TCR beta sequences and their occurrence across donors. A later genetic analysis took genome-wide SNP genotypes for about 65% of the roughly 670 donors and used that subset as a discovery cohort. Among around 400 genotyped donors of the cohort, an average of around 240,000 unique TCR beta nucleotide sequences was sequenced per donor, of which 15% to 20% were non-productive. The study combined high-throughput TCR immunosequencing, statistical association of individual TCRs with disease status, and machine learning to predict cytomegalovirus infection status. Of the approximately 400 genotyped donors, approximately 80% were placed in the genetic ancestry cluster associated with self-reported Caucasian donors. Because of strong linkage in the cohort, roughly five DR-DQ haplotypes were treated as single units for association and clustering. The study used immunosequencing to profile the T cell repertoires of approximately 650 subjects and linked those repertoires to cytomegalovirus serostatus. All discovery cohort repertoires had been generated using a single sequencing platform. To decide whether each TCR beta V gene segment behaved as functional or pseudogenic, an earlier analysis of approximately 590 of the donors relied on high-throughput TCR beta sequencing. Donor age, sex, ethnicity and CMV serostatus were compiled together with the repertoire data. The number of typed donors differed by locus: about 620-640 for A, B, C, DRB1 and DQB1; 522 for DQA1; some 610 for DPA1; and some 470 for DPB1. HLA typing included class I and class II loci at four-digit resolution. A later analysis re-examined previously published TCR beta repertoires from 610 or so donors and added high-resolution HLA genotyping to investigate patterns of TCR occurrence. Roughly 300 gigabases of sequencing data and roughly 80 million unique TCR sequences made up an early release that covered over 550 HLA-typed donors. A separate validation cohort of 90 to 150 different subjects was used in addition to the roughly 670-subject first cohort. Here is what the overall study found, with its caveats: Compared with equally common non-associated chains, HLA-associated TCR beta chains in a later analysis were more clonally expanded and had lower generation probabilities. A later genetic analysis reported fewer N-insertions in productive TCRs among donors in an Asian-associated ancestry cluster than the roughly 670-donor mean. A group of highly shared sequence variants was considered likely to be a technical artifact of the sequencing pipeline. This cohort had only TCR beta chains sequenced, and the lack of alpha or paired-chain data limited which features could be detected. The classifier was reported to diagnose cytomegalovirus status with high specificity and sensitivity in both the original and validation cohorts. Fewer than 20 rarely observed V segments, including chromosome 9 orphons, were excluded from the earlier analysis of approximately 500 of the donors because counts were too low. A total of 164 TCR beta chains were listed by the study as associated with cytomegalovirus. Because some donors lacked HLA typing at each locus, the association tests relied only on the typed subset. A further reported finding was that TCR beta sequences accurately predicted the HLA-A and HLA-B alleles for most subjects in the first cohort. In a later analysis, TCR association rates were found to vary across HLA loci, with the most associated TCRs seen for DRB1 alleles and the fewest for HLA-C alleles. Assigning TCR associations to individual alleles was difficult when HLA alleles, especially DR and DQ, strongly co-occurred. Linkage disequilibrium might explain the correlated functional status among segregating V segments, but an unknown experimental factor could not be excluded. Roughly uniform sequencing depth across donors was assumed in presence/absence analyses, although this assumption may not hold. Three of the identified cytomegalovirus-associated TCR beta chains were confirmed in vitro to be specific for cytomegalovirus antigens. In an earlier analysis of under 600 of the donors, most TCR beta V segments were observed in productive rearrangements about 87% or about 30% of the time, broadly matching IMGT annotations. Some IMGT-functional V segments, including TRBV6-2 and TRBV6-3, could not be told apart with the 87-base-pair reads, so those segments were excluded. CMV serostatus was the only immune exposure information available for the cohort. A later genetic analysis associated a missense DCLRE1C variant with V-gene and J-gene trimming of TCR beta chains, and an independent cohort replicated the association. According to a later analysis, most CMV-associated TCR beta chains appeared to be HLA-restricted, and the HLA associations seemed to be driven largely by CMV exposure. The authors suggested that the approach could potentially be extended to other disease states and immunological phenotypes. While some public TCRs were present in many individuals, most TCR sequences turned up only very rarely across donors. In a later analysis, around 17,000 TCR beta sequences were associated with specific HLA alleles at a false discovery rate of 0.05. In a later analysis, several top co-occurrence clusters were reported to appear linked to parvovirus B19, influenza, CMV and Epstein-Barr virus.

The receptor's source is a woman aged 45-65 years in good health and CMV-seropositive. Sequencing was performed on PBMCs. The V and J segments used are TRBV7-9 and TRBJ2-7; the D segment cannot be called with confidence. In nucleotides, the sequence is TGTTCCAGCAGCTCTACCCGCGAGCAGTACTTC. Its protein reads: CSSSSTREQYF.